These 27 T cell receptor beta chains were all obtained from the same sample, sequenced in a study of blood T cells in healthy people across ages. With a J-beta primer mix and a sample-barcoded 5' primer, a second PCR ran 7 to 11 cycles. MiXCR, applied by TCRdb to the 5' RACE reads, yields one record per CDR3 protein. This table has about 1.4 million distinct CDR3 sequences, 55% to 75% appearing once. Source material: blood. Every receptor here comes from a man between 18 and 29 years old in good health.

This clonotype has just one count. J is TRBJ1-4 and V is TRBV4-1, with 8 bases matching TRBD1. CDR3 length: 16 amino acids. Germline CDR1 and CDR2: MGHRA and YSYEKL. V lost 1 base and J lost 8; bases outside the gene matches: 9. The CDR3 DNA is TGCGCCAGCAGCCAAGGGCACAGGGGGTTTGGGGAAAAACTGTTTTTT. It translates to CASSQGHRGFGEKLFF.

The count of this clonotype is one. V is TRBV28 and J is TRBJ1-2; perhaps TRBD1 as D (6 bases). Germline values: CDR1 MDHEN, CDR2 SYDVKM. The V and J ends lost 10 bases and 3 bases respectively, with 21 bases between them. The CDR3 has 15 amino acids. The CDR3 DNA is TGTGCCACCGCCCCCACCGGACAGCCCTACTATGGCTACACCTTC. It specifies CATAPTGQPYYGYTF.

This clonotype was seen a single time. The junction departs from the called germline gene at one end, perhaps through a read error. V gene TRBV20-1 combines with J gene TRBJ2-5, with D maybe TRBD2 (5 bases). This CDR3 is built from 14 residues. CDR1 DFQATT and CDR2 SNEGSKA come from the germline V gene (reference sequence). CDR3 in amino acids: CSATGLASQETQHF. CDR3 bases: TGCAGTGCTACCGGACTGGCGAGTCAAGAGACCCAGCACTTC.

The rearrangement uses TRBV6-1 and TRBJ2-5, with a tentative D call TRBD1 (6 bases). This CDR3 comprises 20 residues. The V gene lost 5 bases and the J gene lost 3 bases, with 31 bases spanning the gap. The germline CDR1 and CDR2 sequences are MNHNS and SASEGT. The CDR3 DNA reads as TGTGCCAGCAGTCATCTACGGGCGGACCGGGACAACTTAATAGAAGAGACCCAGTACTTC. Its translation is CASSHLRADRDNLIEETQYF.

V is TRBV7-9 and J is TRBJ2-5, with D maybe TRBD1 (6 bases). Germline CDR1 is SEHNR and CDR2 is FQNEAQ (reference sequence). The CDR3 totals 14 residues. The germline V and J ends were trimmed by 1 base and 5 bases, with 11 bases remaining between them. DNA for the CDR3: TGTGCCAGCAGCTTAGAGGACAGTACTGAGACCCAGTACTTC. Protein: CASSLEDSTETQYF.

V is TRBV15 and J is TRBJ2-5; 9 bases line up with TRBD1. The DNA end is more similar to TRBJ2-7, so the J call may be wrong. Germline V lookup: CDR1 LNHNV, CDR2 YYDKDF (reference sequence). The CDR3 length is 14 residues. The CDR3 DNA follows: TGTGCCACCAGCAAGGACAGGGGATCTTACGAGCAGTACTTC. It is translated as CATSKDRGSYEQYF.

This chain uses TRBV5-1 with TRBJ2-1; the D gene is possibly TRBD1 (6 bases). From germline, CDR1 is SGHRS and CDR2 YFSETQ. The length of the CDR3 is 19 residues. V lost 0 bases and J 7 bases, leaving 26 bases between the germline ends. The CDR3 is CASSLGQGWSRAPPNEQFF. CDR3 in DNA: TGCGCCAGCAGCTTGGGCCAGGGGTGGTCCCGAGCCCCTCCAAATGAGCAGTTCTTC.

This chain joins TRBV5-5 and TRBJ1-5; 10 bases fit TRBD1. Germline CDR1 is SGHKS and CDR2 is YYEKEE (reference sequence). The V segment lost 0 bases and the J segment 0 bases; nucleotides outside the gene matches: 6. CDR3 length: 18 amino acids. In DNA form, the CDR3 reads TGTGCCAGCAGCTTGGAGCCGGGACAGGGGTATAGCAATCAGCCCCAGCATTTT. Its protein product is CASSLEPGQGYSNQPQHF.

The V call is TRBV4-1, the J call TRBJ2-4; TRBD1 might be the D (5 bases). The end of the DNA fits TRBJ2-7 better, so the J call may be wrong. Germline V CDR1 and CDR2: MGHRA, YSYEKL. This CDR3 contains 15 residues. In nucleotides, the CDR3 is TGCGCCAGCAGCCAAGATCAGGGCAGCCACTACGAGCAGTACTTC. Translated, it gives CASSQDQGSHYEQYF.

The sample holds a few counts of this clonotype. V usage is TRBV2 and J usage is TRBJ2-4, with a possible D match to TRBD1 (6 bases). This CDR3 has 13 residues. The germline CDR1 and CDR2 sequences are SNHLY and FYNNEI. V lost 6 bases and J lost 6, with 12 bases in between. DNA for the CDR3: TGTGCCAGCAGGACAGGTGCCGGAAACATTCAGTACTTC. Protein sequence: CASRTGAGNIQYF.

V and J are TRBV6-2 or TRBV6-3 and TRBJ2-7; the D gene is possibly TRBD1 (5 bases). The CDR3 runs to 13 residues. CDR1 is MNHEY, CDR2 SVGEGT, per germline. Trimming stripped 8 bases from V and 6 bases from J, with 17 bases between. The chain's CDR3 is CASSWSRRGEQYF. CDR3 bases: TGTGCCAGCTCCTGGAGCCGTAGGGGCGAGCAGTACTTC.

The chain combines TRBV7-2 with TRBJ1-5, with a possible D match to TRBD1 (6 bases). The germline gives CDR1 SGHTA, CDR2 FQGNSA. The germline V and J ends were trimmed by 6 bases and 0 bases, with 9 bases remaining between them. There are 14 residues in the CDR3. CDR3 DNA sequence: TGTGCCAGCAGACCGGACAGTAGCAATCAGCCCCAGCATTTT. Translated, it gives CASRPDSSNQPQHF.

The chain links TRBV4-2 to TRBJ2-1, with D unresolved. This CDR3 comprises 15 residues. The V end was cut by 3 bases, the J end by 7 bases, with 16 bases between. Per the germline V gene, CDR1 is LGHNA and CDR2 is YNFKEQ. The CDR3 sequence: CASSQTFGRTNEQFF. In DNA form, the CDR3 reads TGTGCCAGCAGCCAGACCTTCGGACGGACGAATGAGCAGTTCTTC.

The chain links TRBV7-2 to TRBJ1-1; D remains ambiguous. From germline, CDR1 is SGHTA and CDR2 FQGNSA. CDR3 size: 15 residues. V lost 4 bases, J lost 0 bases, and 12 bases lay in between. The CDR3 protein is CASSSSGTVNTEAFF. In nucleotides, the CDR3 is TGTGCCAGCAGCTCGTCGGGCACCGTGAACACTGAAGCTTTCTTT.

V usage is TRBV3-1 and J usage is TRBJ1-2; D is unclear. Germline loops: CDR1 LGHDT, CDR2 YNNKEL (reference sequence). The V gene lost 1 base and the J gene lost 5 bases, with 14 bases spanning the gap. This CDR3 is built from 15 residues. The CDR3 sequence: CASSQVGRPKYGYTF. The CDR3 DNA reads TGTGCCAGCAGCCAAGTCGGTCGGCCCAAATATGGCTACACCTTC.

The J gene is TRBJ2-5, the V gene TRBV28; D is possibly TRBD1 or TRBD2 (6 bases each). The DNA end is more similar to TRBJ2-7, so the J call may be wrong. The CDR3 has 19 residues. The germline V gene has CDR1 MDHEN and CDR2 SYDVKM. The CDR3 DNA reads TGTGCCAGCAGTCCGATATTCGATAGGGCAGGGGCTGGGGGGCACGAGCAGTACTTC. It yields the protein CASSPIFDRAGAGGHEQYF.

The chain uses TRBV4-1 and TRBJ2-2, with 11 bases that match TRBD2. V shed 2 bases and J 6 bases; nucleotides not matched to a gene: 5. This CDR3 is 16 amino acids long. The germline V gene encodes CDR1 MGHRA and CDR2 YSYEKL. The DNA for the CDR3 is TGCGCCAGCAGCCAACCACTAGCGGGAGTCCCCGGGGAGCTGTTTTTT. Amino acids: CASSQPLAGVPGELFF.

This clonotype came up once. The chain couples TRBV12-3 or TRBV12-4 to TRBJ1-2; possibly TRBD1 for D (5 bases). Trimming left V 5 bases short and J 6 bases short, with 13 bases between. The CDR3 runs to 13 residues. CDR3 bases: TGTGCCAGCAGTCCCCTTCTGGGGGATGGCTACACCTTC. This encodes CASSPLLGDGYTF.

The J gene is TRBJ2-7, the V gene TRBV7-2; D possibly corresponds to TRBD1 (6 bases). Germline V lookup: CDR1 SGHTA, CDR2 FQGNSA. CDR3 length: 16 amino acids. V lost 6 bases and J 0 bases, leaving 18 bases between the germline ends. The CDR3 DNA is TGTGCCAGCAGGTACCTAACAGGGCCAGTCTCCTACGAGCAGTACTTC. This gives the protein CASRYLTGPVSYEQYF.

This clonotype turned up a few times. This chain links TRBV28 with TRBJ2-5; D unclear. Trimming shortened V by 3 bases and J by 2 bases, and 22 bases separated the two germline ends. The CDR3 has 18 amino acids. Germline V CDR1 and CDR2: MDHEN, SYDVKM. CDR3: CASSFIHEAEENQETQYF. As DNA, the CDR3 is TGTGCCAGCAGTTTCATTCATGAGGCGGAAGAGAATCAAGAGACCCAGTACTTC.

The J gene is TRBJ2-4, the V gene TRBV20-1, with D perhaps matching TRBD2 (6 bases). CDR1 is DFQATT, CDR2 SNEGSKA, per germline (reference sequence). The V end was cut by 0 bases, the J end by 0 bases, with 9 bases between. The CDR3 consists of 15 residues. The CDR3 DNA is TGCAGTGCTAGAGATTGGAGGGGAGCCAAAAACATTCAGTACTTC. It codes for CSARDWRGAKNIQYF.

This chain joins TRBV29-1 and TRBJ2-5, with D perhaps TRBD2 (6 bases). The CDR3 is 12 amino acids. Germline V gives CDR1 SQVTM, CDR2 ANQGSEA. Trimming removed 7 bases from V and 5 bases from J, with 14 bases in between. This chain's CDR3 is CSATGTGETQYF. Here the CDR3 DNA reads TGCAGCGCGACCGGGACTGGGGAGACCCAGTACTTC.

The J gene is TRBJ1-1, the V gene TRBV29-1; D uncertain. Germline V gene data show CDR1 as SQVTM and CDR2 as ANQGSEA. The CDR3 has 13 amino acids. With 4 bases removed from V and 0 bases from J, the gap between germline ends came to 9 bases. CDR3 sequence: CSVVPGMNTEAFF. The CDR3 DNA sequence: TGCAGCGTTGTCCCGGGCATGAACACTGAAGCTTTCTTT. Variable domain in full (rest from reference TRBV29-1 and TRBJ1-1): SAVISQKPSRDICQRGTSLTIQCQVDSQVTMMFWYRQQPGQSLTLIATANQGSEATYESGFVIDKFPISRPNLTFSTLTVSNMSPEDSSIYLCSVVPGMNTEAFFGQGTRLTVV.

V and J are TRBV12-3 or TRBV12-4 and TRBJ2-7; weak D call: TRBD1 (6 bases). The DNA end favors TRBJ2-5, so the J call may be wrong. The CDR3 has 13 amino acids. CDR3 sequence (DNA): TGTGCCAGCAGTCCACGGACAGAAGAGACCCAGTACTTC. This codes for CASSPRTEETQYF.

The gene calls are TRBV5-1 and TRBJ1-4; D gene unclear. Trimming removed 1 base at V and 4 bases at J, with 8 bases between. This CDR3 has 14 residues. Germline V gives CDR1 SGHRS, CDR2 YFSETQ. The CDR3 nucleotides are TGCGCCAGCAGCTTGACGGCCAATAATGAAAAACTGTTTTTT. This gives the protein CASSLTANNEKLFF.

The chain is built from TRBV20-1 and TRBJ1-2; D gene uncertain. CDR1 and CDR2 (germline): DFQATT, SNEGSKA (reference sequence). The CDR3 runs to 12 residues. V was pared by 2 bases and J by 4 bases, with 8 bases between. Written as DNA, the CDR3 is TGCAGTGCTAGATGGAGTATCTATGGCTACACCTTC. Translated, it gives CSARWSIYGYTF.

The CDR3 sequence: CASSLTEEETQYF. The CDR3 DNA sequence: TGTGCCAGCAGTTTGACAGAAGAAGAGACCCAGTACTTC. The chain has TRBV6-2 or TRBV6-3 and TRBJ2-5, with a possible D match to TRBD1 (5 bases). Germline V gives CDR1 MNHEY, CDR2 SVGEGT. V was pared by 4 bases and J by 3 bases, with 9 bases between. The CDR3 length is 13 residues.